The source of this TCR beta chain is a study of T cells after yellow fever vaccination. The overall study: Each low-cell-number fraction was prepared by means of SMART-Seq v4 Ultra Low Input. Study-wide results and caveats: Subsequent to the booster, the majority of primary-vaccination clones reappeared (roughly 95% CD4, about 90% CD8). The study found a weaker secondary response that peaked faster, day 5 versus 15.

To note about this clonotype: What it binds is unknown.

TCRdb re-analysed the 5' RACE reads in MiXCR, keeping a single row per CDR3 protein. The data show a few hundred thousand distinct CDR3 sequences, about 5.2% seen once. The CDR3 sequence is 15 residues long. The V gene's germline CDR1 is SEHNR and CDR2 FQNEAQ (reference sequence). The J segment lost 2 bases and the V segment lost 5 bases, leaving 8 bases of the junction unmatched. Sequencing used CD4+ T cells sorted from PBMCs, obtained on the day of the yellow fever booster vaccination. The genes are TRBV7-9 and TRBJ2-5, with 7 bases that match TRBD1. The sequence came from a man between 18 and 35 years old who received the YFV17D yellow fever vaccine. This CDR3 is CASSATWTGQETQYF. Written as DNA, the CDR3 is TGTGCCAGCAGCGCTACCTGGACAGGTCAAGAGACCCAGTACTTC.